The 15 T cell receptor beta chains given below trace back to one sample, sequenced in a study of CD8+ T cells in alopecia areata. It was cDNA, reverse transcribed from extracted RNA, that served as the sequencing template. Generated by immunoSEQ multiplex PCR, the TCRdb table keeps only in-frame clones and is missing some. Counted here are 110,000 or so clones, approximately 59% occurring once; the ten biggest clones make up under 35%. Treatment described: oral pan-JAK inhibitor, 5-10 mg twice daily. The specimen was CD8+ T cells sorted from blood, collected at week 4, from a patient treated with tofacitinib. The source is a human donor with alopecia areata.

In this sample, this clone turned up a few times. CDR3 residues: CASRWSGTDGYTF. For the CDR3, the DNA is TGTGCCAGCAGATGGTCCGGGACAGATGGCTACACCTTC. The gene calls are TRBV5-6 and TRBJ1-2; TRBD1 aligns across 7 bases. The length of the CDR3 is 13 residues. The germline V gene has CDR1 SGHDT and CDR2 YYEEEE. V lost 5 bases, J lost 6 bases, and 7 bases stayed unmatched.

This clone was seen once. The V and J genes are TRBV4-1 and TRBJ2-1; D perhaps matches TRBD1 (6 bases). Germline V gene sequence: CDR1 MGHRA, CDR2 YSYEKL. Trimming took off 0 bases at V and 5 bases at J, with 11 bases between the two ends. The CDR3 loop spans 15 amino acids. The CDR3, as DNA: TGCGCCAGCAGCCAAGAGGCCCAGGGGAACAATGAGCAGTTCTTC. Translated, it gives CASSQEAQGNNEQFF.

The V call is TRBV4-1, the J call TRBJ1-1; TRBD1 aligns across 9 bases. This CDR3 has 14 residues. Germline values: CDR1 MGHRA, CDR2 YSYEKL. Trimming at V came to 5 bases and at J to 1 base, leaving 2 bases not matched to a gene. The CDR3 spells CASSEGQGNTEAFF. CDR3 sequence (DNA): TGCGCCAGCAGCGAGGGACAGGGGAACACTGAAGCTTTCTTT.

J is TRBJ2-1 and V is TRBV30, with D possibly called TRBD1 or TRBD2 (5 bases each). Trimming pared 3 bases from V and 5 bases from J, leaving 5 bases between. The CDR3 has 11 amino acids. Germline loops: CDR1 GTSNPN, CDR2 SVGIG (reference sequence). CDR3 DNA: TGTGCCTGGAGGGGGGACAATGAGCAGTTCTTC. It codes for CAWRGDNEQFF.

V is TRBV30 and J is TRBJ1-2; 9 nucleotides agree with TRBD1. J was trimmed by 8 bases and V by 4 bases; bases with no gene match: 11. Germline V lookup: CDR1 GTSNPN, CDR2 SVGIG (reference sequence). CDR3 length equals 14 residues. The CDR3 sequence: CAWTSTGGAPGYTF. In nucleotides, the CDR3 is TGTGCCTGGACCTCCACAGGGGGCGCCCCCGGCTACACCTTC.

J is TRBJ2-3 and V is TRBV19; 7 bases fit TRBD2. Unmatched junction bases numbered 6, after V lost 6 bases and J lost 0 bases. The CDR3 is 15 amino acids. Germline loops: CDR1 LNHDA, CDR2 SQIVND (reference sequence). The CDR3 coding sequence is TGTGCCAGTAGCAAGCGGGACCCTAGCACAGATACGCAGTATTTT. Encoded protein: CASSKRDPSTDTQYF.

The chain has TRBV30 and TRBJ2-1, with no clear D. Germline CDR1 GTSNPN, CDR2 SVGIG (reference sequence). V lost 0 bases, J lost 1 base, and 13 bases lay in between. CDR3 length equals 16 residues. CDR3 region: CAWSVLRQPSYNEQFF. CDR3 nucleotide sequence: TGTGCCTGGAGTGTACTTCGGCAGCCTTCCTACAATGAGCAGTTCTTC.

This sequence joins TRBV5-1 and TRBJ2-3, with a weak D call TRBD2 (5 bases). The CDR3 sequence is 15 residues long. CDR1 is SGHRS, CDR2 YFSETQ, per germline. With 4 bases removed from V and 1 base from J, the gap between germline ends came to 13 bases. The CDR3 here is CASSPSGVRTDTQYF. CDR3 coding DNA: TGCGCCAGCAGCCCAAGCGGAGTACGCACAGATACGCAGTATTTT.

The genes are TRBV4-1 and TRBJ1-5; D remains unclear. The CDR3 runs 13 residues. The germline V gene has CDR1 MGHRA and CDR2 YSYEKL. V was clipped by 0 bases and J by 7 bases, with 7 bases between them. The CDR3 reads CASSQDPRQPQHF. DNA for the CDR3: TGCGCCAGCAGCCAAGATCCGCGGCAGCCCCAGCATTTT.

The chain couples TRBV30 to TRBJ1-2, with D possibly matching TRBD1 (5 bases). This CDR3 region has 15 residues. The germline V gene has CDR1 GTSNPN and CDR2 SVGIG (reference sequence). The V gene lost 0 bases and the J gene lost 3 bases, with 14 bases spanning the gap. CDR3: CAWSVHGGVHYGYTF. Here the CDR3 DNA reads TGTGCCTGGAGTGTACACGGAGGGGTTCACTATGGCTACACCTTC.

V is TRBV29-1 and J is TRBJ1-2; D is unresolved. Germline CDR1 SQVTM, CDR2 ANQGSEA. The V end was cut by 6 bases, the J end by 8 bases, with 13 bases between. CDR3 length equals 11 residues. The CDR3 DNA follows: TGCAGCGTCGGTTCGGGCGAGGGCTACACCTTC. This gives the protein CSVGSGEGYTF.

There are a few counts of this clone. CDR3 bases: TGTGCCAGCAGTCAGAGGACTACGAACATTCAGTACTTC. Protein sequence: CASSQRTTNIQYF. This rearrangement joins TRBV28 to TRBJ2-4; D is possibly TRBD2 (6 bases). The ends were cut back, 5 bases at V and 7 bases at J, with 12 bases in the middle. In germline, CDR1 is MDHEN, CDR2 SYDVKM. CDR3 size: 13 residues.

The chain has TRBV25-1 and TRBJ1-2; TRBD1 might be the D (5 bases). Germline V CDR1 and CDR2: MGHDK, SYGVNS. The CDR3 runs to 16 residues. V lost 3 bases and J 5 bases, leaving 19 bases between the germline ends. The CDR3 region is CASSDEGPWGGYGYTF. CDR3 nucleotide sequence: TGTGCCAGCAGTGATGAAGGTCCGTGGGGGGGTTATGGCTACACCTTC.

In its sample, this clone was seen a few times. Other DNA sequences in the same sample also yield this CDR3. The chain is built from TRBV27 and TRBJ1-2; D perhaps matches TRBD1 (6 bases). V lost 3 bases and J lost 2, with 7 bases in between. The CDR3 runs 13 residues. Per germline, CDR1 MNHEY and CDR2 SMNVEV (reference sequence). The chain's CDR3 is CASSFQGNYGYTF. The CDR3 DNA sequence: TGTGCCAGCAGTTTTCAGGGGAACTATGGCTACACCTTC.

The rearrangement links TRBV7-9 to TRBJ1-1; TRBD1 might be the D (5 bases). Trimming cost V 10 bases and J 1 base, with 13 bases left between them. The CDR3 is made up of 13 amino acids. Germline values: CDR1 SEHNR, CDR2 FQNEAQ (reference sequence). The CDR3 DNA sequence: TGTGCCACGGGGTGGGGGTCGAACACTGAAGCTTTCTTT. Translated: CATGWGSNTEAFF.